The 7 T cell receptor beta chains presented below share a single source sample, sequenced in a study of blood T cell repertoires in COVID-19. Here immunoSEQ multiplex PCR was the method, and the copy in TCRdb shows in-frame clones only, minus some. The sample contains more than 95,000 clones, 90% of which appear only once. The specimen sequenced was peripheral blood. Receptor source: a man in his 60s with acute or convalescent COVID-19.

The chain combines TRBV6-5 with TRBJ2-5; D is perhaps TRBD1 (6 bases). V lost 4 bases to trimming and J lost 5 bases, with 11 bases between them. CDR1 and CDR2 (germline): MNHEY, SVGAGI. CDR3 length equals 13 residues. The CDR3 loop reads CASSSGGAETQYF. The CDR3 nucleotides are TGTGCCAGCAGTTCTGGGGGCGCGGAGACCCAGTACTTC.

The DNA for the CDR3 is TGTGCCAGCAGTGAATGGACAGGAAGCTCCATATATTTT. It yields the protein CASSEWTGSSIYF. The genes are TRBV6-1 and TRBJ1-3; 7 bases match TRBD1. The germline V gene encodes CDR1 MNHNS and CDR2 SASEGT. The CDR3 has 13 amino acids. J was trimmed by 11 bases and V by 2 bases; bases with no gene match: 6.

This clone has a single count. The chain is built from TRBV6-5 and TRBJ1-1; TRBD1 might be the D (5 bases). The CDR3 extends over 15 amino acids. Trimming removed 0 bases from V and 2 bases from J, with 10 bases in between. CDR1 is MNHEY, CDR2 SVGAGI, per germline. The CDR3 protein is CASSYSTATNTEAFF. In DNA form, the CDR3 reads TGTGCCAGCAGTTACTCGACAGCTACAAACACTGAAGCTTTCTTT.

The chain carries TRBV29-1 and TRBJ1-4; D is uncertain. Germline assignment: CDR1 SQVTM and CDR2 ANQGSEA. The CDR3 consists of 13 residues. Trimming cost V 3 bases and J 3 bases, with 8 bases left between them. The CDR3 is CSVDRGSNEKLFF. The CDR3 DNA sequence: TGCAGCGTTGATCGAGGATCTAATGAAAAACTGTTTTTT.

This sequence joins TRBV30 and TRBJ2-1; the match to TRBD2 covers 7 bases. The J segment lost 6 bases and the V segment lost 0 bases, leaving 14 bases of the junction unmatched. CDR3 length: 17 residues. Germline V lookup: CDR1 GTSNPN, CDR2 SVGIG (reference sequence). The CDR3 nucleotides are TGTGCCTGGAGTGTAGGCGGCGACCAGCGGGGTCCCAATGAGCAGTTCTTC. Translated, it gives CAWSVGGDQRGPNEQFF.

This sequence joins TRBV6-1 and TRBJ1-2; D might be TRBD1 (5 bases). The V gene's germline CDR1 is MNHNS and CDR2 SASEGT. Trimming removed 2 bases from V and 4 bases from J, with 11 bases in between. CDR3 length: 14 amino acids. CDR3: CASSEQGASYGYTF. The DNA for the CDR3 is TGTGCCAGCAGTGAACAGGGTGCGAGCTATGGCTACACCTTC.

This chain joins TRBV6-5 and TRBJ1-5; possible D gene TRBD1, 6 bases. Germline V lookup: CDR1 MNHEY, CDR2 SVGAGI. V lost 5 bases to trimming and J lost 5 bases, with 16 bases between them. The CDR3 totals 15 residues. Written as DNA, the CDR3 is TGTGCCAGCAGTCCTGCAGGGGTTTTGGATCAGCCCCAGCATTTT. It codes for CASSPAGVLDQPQHF.